This T cell receptor beta chain comes out of a study of Graves' ophthalmopathy and Graves' hyperthyroidism. Study context: Ahead of any treatment, peripheral blood was obtained at the initial diagnosis.

This clonotype has ten or more counts. Amplified TCR beta CDR3 regions were obtained using RNA transcripts as template. RT-PCR in the first round used HTBI primers; a second-round multiplex PCR followed. TCRdb called the multiplex PCR reads again in MiXCR, with one record for every CDR3 protein. The data hold around 470,000 distinct CDR3 sequences, with over 13% observed a single time. The germline V gene has CDR1 MNHNS and CDR2 SASEGT. The CDR3 is 15 residues long. V was cut by 6 bases and J by 2 bases, with 11 bases left in between. The rearrangement uses TRBV6-1 and TRBJ2-6, with D perhaps being TRBD1 or TRBD2 (5 bases each). The receptor's source is a woman younger than 45 with Graves' ophthalmopathy. Specimen: blood. The CDR3 is CASRERGAGANVLTF. The CDR3 DNA is TGTGCCAGCAGGGAAAGGGGAGCTGGGGCCAACGTCCTGACTTTC.